The rows below give T cell receptor beta chains drawn from one sample of a study of post-analysis software for immune sequencing data. In TCRdb, the PCR reads were re-called with MiXCR into one record per CDR3 protein. Counted here are 740,000 or so distinct CDR3 sequences, about 57% occurring once; the ten biggest clones make up under 6%. Input material: blood. These receptors came from a girl between 10 and 17 years old with multiple sclerosis. The CDR3 runs from the conserved cysteine through the conserved F or W. D genes are given only for firm matches. A clone size is listed for some rows: how often the clone was seen (once, few, many), or a class if it is expanded.

>-|-|TRBJ2-5|TRBV7-8
CTSSSMSETQYF
TGTACCAGCAGCTCCATGAGTGAGACCCAGTACTTC
>-|-|TRBJ1-1|TRBV6-1
CASSEVGLAEAFF
TGTGCCAGCAGTGAGGTTGGTTTGGCTGAAGCTTTCTTT
>once|TRBD2|TRBJ2-1|TRBV5-1
CASSLVGTSDSYNEQFF
TGCGCCAGCAGCTTGGTGGGGACTAGCGACTCCTACAATGAGCAGTTCTTC
>-|-|TRBJ2-1|TRBV10-3
CAITSGDNNEQFF
TGTGCCATCACCAGCGGGGACAACAATGAGCAGTTCTTC
>-|-|TRBJ2-7|TRBV28
CASSPPTGGRIGYEQYF
TGTGCCAGCAGCCCCCCGACGGGGGGCAGAATCGGCTACGAGCAGTACTTC
>-|-|TRBJ1-2|TRBV6-5
CAGSYSSGTNYGYTF
TGTGCCGGCAGTTACTCGTCAGGGACTAACTATGGCTACACCTTC
>-|-|TRBJ2-5|TRBV5-6
CASSRKGVYQETQYF
TGTGCCAGCAGCCGAAAAGGGGTGTACCAAGAGACCCAGTACTTC
>-|TRBD1|TRBJ1-2|TRBV12-3/TRBV12-4
CASSRRGIAYGYTF
TGTGCCAGCAGTCGCAGGGGGATCGCGTATGGCTACACCTTC
>few|-|TRBJ1-2|TRBV5-1
CASSQGQASNYGYTF
TGCGCCAGCAGCCAGGGGCAGGCCTCTAACTATGGCTACACCTTC
>-|TRBD2|TRBJ2-5|TRBV2
CASSDLGPSGGPGETQYF
TGTGCCAGCAGTGACCTTGGGCCTAGCGGGGGCCCGGGGGAGACCCAGTACTTC
>-|TRBD1|TRBJ1-2|TRBV6-6
CASSYYLTGEMWGYTF
TGTGCCAGCAGTTATTATCTGACAGGGGAGATGTGGGGCTACACCTTC
>few|-|TRBJ2-6|TRBV20-1
CSARGSGPSGANVLTF
TGCAGTGCTAGAGGTTCAGGGCCCTCTGGGGCCAACGTCCTGACTTTC
>-|-|TRBJ2-3|TRBV7-9
CASSPEHTQYF
TGTGCCAGCAGCCCGGAGCATACGCAGTATTTT
>once|TRBD2|TRBJ2-7|TRBV7-8
CASSLESASGAYEQYF
TGTGCCAGCAGCTTAGAGTCGGCTAGCGGGGCCTACGAGCAGTACTTC
>once|-|TRBJ2-4|TRBV7-9
CASSWGQGTSIVVYF
-
>-|-|TRBJ1-1|TRBV10-3
CAIAPLSDTEAFF
TGTGCCATTGCACCGTTAAGCGACACTGAAGCTTTCTTT
>-|-|TRBJ2-1|TRBV12-3/TRBV12-4
CASSFSGQLYNEQFF
TGTGCCAGCAGTTTTTCCGGACAACTCTACAATGAGCAGTTCTTC
>once|TRBD2|TRBJ2-7|TRBV20-1
CSATWREMIEQYF
TGCAGTGCTACCTGGCGGGAGATGATCGAGCAGTACTTC
>-|TRBD2|TRBJ2-7|TRBV10-3
CAISTGTSGNYEQYF
TGTGCCATCAGCACTGGGACTAGCGGCAACTACGAGCAGTACTTC
>-|-|TRBJ2-5|TRBV15
CATSDPSRVVETQYF
TGTGCCACCAGCGACCCCTCGAGGGTTGTAGAGACCCAGTACTTC
>-|-|TRBJ1-5|TRBV12-3/TRBV12-4
CASTLQGQPQHF
TGTGCCAGCACCTTACAAGGACAGCCCCAGCATTTT
>-|-|TRBJ2-7|TRBV3-1
CASSPTGPGEQYF
TGTGCCAGCAGCCCTACAGGTCCGGGCGAGCAGTACTTC
>-|-|TRBJ2-3|TRBV7-9
CASSPRYF
TGTGCCAGCAGCCCTCGGTATTTT
>few|-|TRBJ2-7|TRBV20-1
CSARSGSKNEQYF
TGCAGTGCTAGATCAGGGAGCAAAAACGAGCAGTACTTC
>-|-|TRBJ1-6|TRBV5-5
CASSSVTAGPRPNSPLHF
TGTGCCAGCAGCTCGGTTACGGCAGGGCCAAGACCGAATTCACCCCTCCACTTT
>-|-|TRBJ2-5|TRBV5-1
CASSFMGDGETQYF
TGCGCCAGCAGCTTCATGGGCGACGGGGAGACCCAGTACTTC
>-|TRBD2|TRBJ2-5|TRBV10-2
CASRELAGVLYNEQYF
TGCGCCAGCAGGGAACTAGCGGGAGTGCTCTACAATGAGCAGTACTTC
>-|-|TRBJ2-5|TRBV7-3
CASSLTNVQTQYF
TGTGCCAGCAGCTTAACCAACGTACAAACCCAGTACTTC
>-|TRBD2|TRBJ2-1|TRBV11-2
CASSSPKELAGYNEQFF
TGTGCCAGCAGCTCCCCAAAGGAACTAGCGGGGTACAATGAGCAGTTCTTC